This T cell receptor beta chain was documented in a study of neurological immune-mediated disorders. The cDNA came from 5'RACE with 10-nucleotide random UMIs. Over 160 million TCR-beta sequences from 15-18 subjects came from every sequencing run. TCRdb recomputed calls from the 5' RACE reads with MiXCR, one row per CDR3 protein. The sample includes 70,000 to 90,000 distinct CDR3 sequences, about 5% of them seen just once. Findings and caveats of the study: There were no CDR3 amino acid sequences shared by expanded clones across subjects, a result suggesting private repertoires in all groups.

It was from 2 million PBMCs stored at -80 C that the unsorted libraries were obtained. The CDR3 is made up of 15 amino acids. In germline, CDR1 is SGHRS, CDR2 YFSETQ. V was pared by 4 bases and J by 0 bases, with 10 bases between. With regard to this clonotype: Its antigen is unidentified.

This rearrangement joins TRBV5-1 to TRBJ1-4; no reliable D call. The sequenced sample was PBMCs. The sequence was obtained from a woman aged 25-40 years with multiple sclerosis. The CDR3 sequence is CASSMGFPTNEKLFF. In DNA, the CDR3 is TGCGCCAGCAGCATGGGCTTCCCAACTAATGAAAAACTGTTTTTT.